Listed here are 2 T cell receptor beta chains from one sample, sequenced in a study of blood T cells in healthy people across ages. Together with a sample-barcoded 5' primer, a J-beta primer mix was included in a second PCR lasting about 6 to 11 cycles. TCRdb redid the calling of the 5' RACE reads with MiXCR, one entry per CDR3 protein. The table lists 630,000 or so distinct CDR3 sequences, approximately 30% of them singletons. Sequencing was performed on blood. Receptor source: an elderly woman in good health.

The chain is built from TRBV10-3 and TRBJ1-3; 9 nucleotides agree with TRBD1. Germline values: CDR1 ENHRY, CDR2 SYGVKD. CDR3 size: 16 residues. The V gene end was trimmed by 4 bases and the J gene end by 1 base; junction bases not matched to a gene: 5. In DNA, the CDR3 is TGTGCCATCAGTGCCCGGGACAGGGTATCTGGAAACACCATATATTTT. Its translation: CAISARDRVSGNTIYF.

The sample holds many counts of this clonotype. The J gene is TRBJ2-7, the V gene TRBV11-2; 8 bases are shared with TRBD1. The V gene's germline CDR1 is SGHAT and CDR2 FQNNGV. The V segment lost 2 bases and the J segment 7 bases; nucleotides outside the gene matches: 10. This CDR3 contains 15 residues. The chain's CDR3 is CASSLQRRNRGEQYF. CDR3 sequence (DNA): TGTGCCAGCAGCTTACAACGGAGGAACAGGGGGGAGCAGTACTTC.